A selection of T cell receptor beta chains follows, all from one sample in a study of blood T cell repertoires in COVID-19. Produced via immunoSEQ multiplex PCR; TCRdb's table is partial and in-frame only. The top ten hold 1.3% of the sample, which has about 62,000 clones, 86% seen once. The sample comprised peripheral blood. The source is a woman older than 75 with acute or convalescent COVID-19. The CDR3 runs from the conserved cysteine through the conserved F or W. The order of the fields is CDR3 protein, CDR3 DNA, CDR3 length, J gene, clone size, D gene, V gene. D genes are given only for firm matches. Clone size is shown for a subset of rows, as once, few, many or a class of expanded clone.

CDR3 protein: CASSLEGTGVPDTQYF; CDR3 DNA: TGTGCCAGCAGCTTGGAGGGGACAGGGGTCCCAGATACGCAGTATTTT; CDR3 length: 16; J gene: TRBJ2-3; clone size: .; D gene: TRBD1; V gene: TRBV5-8
CDR3 protein: CSASTVRYSNQPQHF; CDR3 DNA: TGCAGTGCTAGTACAGTGCGTTATAGCAATCAGCCCCAGCATTTT; CDR3 length: 15; J gene: TRBJ1-5; clone size: once; D gene: .; V gene: TRBV20-1
CDR3 protein: CASSPRGQITSINSPLHF; CDR3 DNA: TGTGCCAGCAGCCCCCGAGGACAGATTACCTCAATAAATTCACCCCTCCACTTT; CDR3 length: 18; J gene: TRBJ1-6; clone size: .; D gene: .; V gene: TRBV7-2
CDR3 protein: CASSARLGSYEQYF; CDR3 DNA: TGTGCCAGCAGCGCCCGACTGGGCTCCTACGAGCAGTACTTC; CDR3 length: 14; J gene: TRBJ2-7; clone size: .; D gene: .; V gene: TRBV5-4
CDR3 protein: CASSLRETQYF; CDR3 DNA: TGTGCCAGCAGTTTACGGGAGACCCAGTACTTC; CDR3 length: 11; J gene: TRBJ2-5; clone size: .; D gene: .; V gene: TRBV12-3/TRBV12-4
CDR3 protein: CASSSGQGSQPQHF; CDR3 DNA: TGTGCCAGCAGCTCGGGACAGGGTAGTCAGCCCCAGCATTTT; CDR3 length: 14; J gene: TRBJ1-5; clone size: .; D gene: TRBD1; V gene: TRBV7-9
CDR3 protein: CASSLTGLAGGNYNEQFF; CDR3 DNA: TGTGCCAGCAGCTTGACGGGACTAGCGGGAGGGAATTACAATGAGCAGTTCTTC; CDR3 length: 18; J gene: TRBJ2-1; clone size: once; D gene: TRBD2; V gene: TRBV7-3
CDR3 protein: CASSWTGSTEAFF; CDR3 DNA: TGTGCCAGCAGCTGGACAGGGAGCACTGAAGCTTTCTTT; CDR3 length: 13; J gene: TRBJ1-1; clone size: .; D gene: TRBD1; V gene: TRBV12-3/TRBV12-4
CDR3 protein: CASSFEQSGSPLHF; CDR3 DNA: TGTGCCAGCAGCTTTGAACAGTCAGGGTCACCCCTCCACTTT; CDR3 length: 14; J gene: TRBJ1-6; clone size: .; D gene: .; V gene: TRBV7-8
CDR3 protein: CASSPEAAVYGYTF; CDR3 DNA: TGTGCCAGCAGCCCCGAGGCGGCCGTTTATGGCTACACCTTC; CDR3 length: 14; J gene: TRBJ1-2; clone size: .; D gene: .; V gene: TRBV7-2
CDR3 protein: CASSLTGAGNTIYF; CDR3 DNA: TGCGCCAGCAGCTTAACAGGGGCTGGAAACACCATATATTTT; CDR3 length: 14; J gene: TRBJ1-3; clone size: .; D gene: TRBD1; V gene: TRBV5-1
CDR3 protein: CASSGGGLAGSQETQYF; CDR3 DNA: TGTGCCAGCAGTGGAGGGGGGCTAGCGGGGAGTCAAGAGACCCAGTACTTC; CDR3 length: 17; J gene: TRBJ2-5; clone size: few; D gene: TRBD2; V gene: TRBV6-1
CDR3 protein: CATSDGTEERGYTF; CDR3 DNA: TGTGCCACCAGTGACGGGACAGAAGAACGTGGCTACACCTTC; CDR3 length: 14; J gene: TRBJ1-2; clone size: once; D gene: TRBD1; V gene: TRBV24-1
CDR3 protein: CASSWGTSGRKDTDTQYF; CDR3 DNA: TGTGCCAGCAGCTGGGGGACTAGCGGGAGAAAGGACACAGATACGCAGTATTTT; CDR3 length: 18; J gene: TRBJ2-3; clone size: .; D gene: TRBD2; V gene: TRBV7-3
CDR3 protein: CASKSRGGTGSGYTF; CDR3 DNA: TGCGCCAGCAAATCACGGGGGGGCACCGGCTCCGGCTACACCTTC; CDR3 length: 15; J gene: TRBJ1-2; clone size: .; D gene: .; V gene: TRBV5-1
CDR3 protein: CATSRDFFTSAYEQYF; CDR3 DNA: TGTGCCACCAGCAGAGATTTCTTTACTAGCGCTTACGAGCAGTACTTC; CDR3 length: 16; J gene: TRBJ2-7; clone size: .; D gene: TRBD2; V gene: TRBV15
CDR3 protein: CAWREAGTSGNIQYF; CDR3 DNA: TGTGCCTGGAGAGAAGCCGGGACTAGCGGAAACATTCAGTACTTC; CDR3 length: 15; J gene: TRBJ2-4; clone size: .; D gene: TRBD2; V gene: TRBV30
CDR3 protein: CASSPHRDRATEAFF; CDR3 DNA: TGTGCCAGCAGCCCCCACCGGGACAGGGCAACTGAAGCTTTCTTT; CDR3 length: 15; J gene: TRBJ1-1; clone size: .; D gene: TRBD1; V gene: TRBV7-2
CDR3 protein: CSASERVQQPQHF; CDR3 DNA: TGCAGTGCTAGTGAGAGGGTACAGCAGCCCCAGCATTTT; CDR3 length: 13; J gene: TRBJ1-5; clone size: .; D gene: .; V gene: TRBV20-1
CDR3 protein: CASSLGGNEKLFF; CDR3 DNA: TGTGCCAGCAGTCTGGGGGGGAACGAAAAACTGTTTTTT; CDR3 length: 13; J gene: TRBJ1-4; clone size: .; D gene: .; V gene: TRBV12-3/TRBV12-4
CDR3 protein: CASSLETLQPQHF; CDR3 DNA: TGTGCCAGCAGCTTAGAAACATTACAGCCCCAGCATTTT; CDR3 length: 13; J gene: TRBJ1-5; clone size: .; D gene: .; V gene: TRBV7-8
CDR3 protein: CASSPARGRGYTF; CDR3 DNA: TGTGCCAGCTCACCAGCCAGGGGGAGAGGCTACACCTTC; CDR3 length: 13; J gene: TRBJ1-2; clone size: .; D gene: TRBD1; V gene: TRBV18
CDR3 protein: CASSGSPENTEAFF; CDR3 DNA: TGCGCCAGCAGTGGATCACCAGAGAACACTGAAGCTTTCTTT; CDR3 length: 14; J gene: TRBJ1-1; clone size: .; D gene: .; V gene: TRBV10-1
CDR3 protein: CASSSVSGTSTDTQYF; CDR3 DNA: TGTGCCAGCAGTTCAGTTAGCGGGACTAGCACAGATACGCAGTATTTT; CDR3 length: 16; J gene: TRBJ2-3; clone size: .; D gene: TRBD2; V gene: TRBV28
CDR3 protein: CASSLLWGPTDTQYF; CDR3 DNA: TGTGCCAGCAGCTTGCTGTGGGGGCCAACAGATACGCAGTATTTT; CDR3 length: 15; J gene: TRBJ2-3; clone size: .; D gene: .; V gene: TRBV5-4
CDR3 protein: CASSLGGSSFYEQYF; CDR3 DNA: TGCGCCAGCAGCTTAGGCGGGAGCTCATTCTACGAGCAGTACTTC; CDR3 length: 15; J gene: TRBJ2-7; clone size: .; D gene: TRBD2; V gene: TRBV5-1
CDR3 protein: CAISGGISNQPQHF; CDR3 DNA: TGTGCCATCAGTGGAGGTATAAGCAATCAGCCCCAGCATTTT; CDR3 length: 14; J gene: TRBJ1-5; clone size: .; D gene: .; V gene: TRBV10-3
CDR3 protein: CAISPRGGSSYNEQFF; CDR3 DNA: TGTGCCATCTCTCCCCGGGGGGGGAGCTCCTACAATGAGCAGTTCTTC; CDR3 length: 16; J gene: TRBJ2-1; clone size: .; D gene: TRBD2; V gene: TRBV10-3
CDR3 protein: CASSLVRDGYTF; CDR3 DNA: TGTGCCAGCAGCTTAGTTCGGGATGGCTACACCTTC; CDR3 length: 12; J gene: TRBJ1-2; clone size: few; D gene: .; V gene: TRBV7-9
CDR3 protein: CAISETSGSRGGLNEQFF; CDR3 DNA: TGTGCCATCAGTGAGACTAGCGGGAGCCGAGGCGGACTCAATGAGCAGTTCTTC; CDR3 length: 18; J gene: TRBJ2-1; clone size: .; D gene: TRBD2; V gene: TRBV10-3
CDR3 protein: CASSPGQRANTIYF; CDR3 DNA: TGTGCCAGCTCACCTGGACAGCGTGCGAACACCATATATTTT; CDR3 length: 14; J gene: TRBJ1-3; clone size: .; D gene: .; V gene: TRBV18
CDR3 protein: CASSESEDQPQHF; CDR3 DNA: TGCGCCAGCAGTGAGTCGGAGGATCAGCCCCAGCATTTT; CDR3 length: 13; J gene: TRBJ1-5; clone size: .; D gene: .; V gene: TRBV10-2
CDR3 protein: CASSGGLPKQYF; CDR3 DNA: TGTGCCAGCAGTGGGGGACTACCCAAGCAGTACTTC; CDR3 length: 12; J gene: TRBJ2-7; clone size: .; D gene: TRBD2; V gene: TRBV28
CDR3 protein: CASSLTGGGYEQYF; CDR3 DNA: TGCGCCAGCAGCTTGACAGGGGGCGGTTACGAGCAGTACTTC; CDR3 length: 14; J gene: TRBJ2-7; clone size: .; D gene: TRBD1; V gene: TRBV5-1
CDR3 protein: CAWSVHRAAGYTF; CDR3 DNA: TGTGCCTGGAGTGTACACAGGGCCGCTGGCTACACCTTC; CDR3 length: 13; J gene: TRBJ1-2; clone size: .; D gene: .; V gene: TRBV30
CDR3 protein: CASSATGLTEAFF; CDR3 DNA: TGTGCCAGCAGCGCTACAGGGTTAACTGAAGCTTTCTTT; CDR3 length: 13; J gene: TRBJ1-1; clone size: .; D gene: .; V gene: TRBV2
CDR3 protein: CASSLDGRALNEQFF; CDR3 DNA: TGTGCCAGCAGCCTCGACGGGAGGGCCCTCAATGAGCAGTTCTTC; CDR3 length: 15; J gene: TRBJ2-1; clone size: .; D gene: TRBD2; V gene: TRBV7-2
CDR3 protein: CASSRLAVPGTDTQYF; CDR3 DNA: TGTGCCAGCAGTCGACTAGCGGTACCGGGCACAGATACGCAGTATTTT; CDR3 length: 16; J gene: TRBJ2-3; clone size: once; D gene: TRBD2; V gene: TRBV28
CDR3 protein: CASSSQQGSRLEQYF; CDR3 DNA: TGTGCCAGCAGCTCCCAACAGGGTTCGAGGTTGGAGCAGTACTTC; CDR3 length: 15; J gene: TRBJ2-7; clone size: .; D gene: .; V gene: TRBV5-4
CDR3 protein: CATSSGNTGLGNTIYF; CDR3 DNA: TGTGCCACCAGCAGCGGAAACACAGGGCTGGGAAACACCATATATTTT; CDR3 length: 16; J gene: TRBJ1-3; clone size: .; D gene: .; V gene: TRBV15
CDR3 protein: CASSERDGYTF; CDR3 DNA: TGTGCCAGCAGTGAGCGCGATGGCTACACCTTC; CDR3 length: 11; J gene: TRBJ1-2; clone size: once; D gene: .; V gene: TRBV2
CDR3 protein: CASSSPGATNEKLFF; CDR3 DNA: TGTGCCAGCAGTTCCCCGGGGGCAACTAATGAAAAACTGTTTTTT; CDR3 length: 15; J gene: TRBJ1-4; clone size: few; D gene: .; V gene: TRBV28
CDR3 protein: CASSPEARTGELFF; CDR3 DNA: TGTGCCAGCAGCCCCGAAGCGAGAACCGGGGAGCTGTTTTTT; CDR3 length: 14; J gene: TRBJ2-2; clone size: few; D gene: .; V gene: TRBV4-2
CDR3 protein: CASSRHPGQHPGTQYF; CDR3 DNA: TGTGCCAGCAGCCGGCATCCGGGACAGCACCCGGGGACCCAGTACTTC; CDR3 length: 16; J gene: TRBJ2-5; clone size: .; D gene: TRBD1; V gene: TRBV7-2
CDR3 protein: CASSLGGDRVYQEYF; CDR3 DNA: TGTGCCAGCAGCTTAGGAGGGGACAGGGTGTATCAGGAGTACTTC; CDR3 length: 15; J gene: TRBJ2-7; clone size: once; D gene: TRBD1; V gene: TRBV11-2
CDR3 protein: CASSQSGRTDTQYF; CDR3 DNA: TGCGCCAGCAGCCAAAGCGGGCGCACAGATACGCAGTATTTT; CDR3 length: 14; J gene: TRBJ2-3; clone size: .; D gene: .; V gene: TRBV4-1
CDR3 protein: CASSRSTGLNTEAFF; CDR3 DNA: TGCGCCAGCAGCCGTTCGACAGGGTTGAACACTGAAGCTTTCTTT; CDR3 length: 15; J gene: TRBJ1-1; clone size: .; D gene: TRBD1; V gene: TRBV4-1
CDR3 protein: CASLTANSNQPQHF; CDR3 DNA: TGTGCCAGCTTGACAGCAAATAGCAATCAGCCCCAGCATTTT; CDR3 length: 14; J gene: TRBJ1-5; clone size: .; D gene: .; V gene: TRBV6-5
CDR3 protein: CASSAGTVQETQYF; CDR3 DNA: TGCGCCAGCAGCGCCGGGACAGTTCAAGAGACCCAGTACTTC; CDR3 length: 14; J gene: TRBJ2-5; clone size: .; D gene: TRBD1; V gene: TRBV5-1
CDR3 protein: CASSNGVALDEQFF; CDR3 DNA: TGCGCCAGCAGTAATGGAGTAGCGTTGGATGAGCAGTTCTTC; CDR3 length: 14; J gene: TRBJ2-1; clone size: .; D gene: .; V gene: TRBV10-1
CDR3 protein: CASREGGGGDRANVLTF; CDR3 DNA: TGTGCCAGTAGGGAAGGCGGGGGGGGAGATCGGGCCAACGTCCTGACTTTC; CDR3 length: 17; J gene: TRBJ2-6; clone size: .; D gene: TRBD2; V gene: TRBV19
CDR3 protein: CASSRRGSNTGELFF; CDR3 DNA: TGCGCCAGCAGTCGTCGGGGATCCAACACCGGGGAGCTGTTTTTT; CDR3 length: 15; J gene: TRBJ2-2; clone size: once; D gene: .; V gene: TRBV10-1
CDR3 protein: CASSKGQGALTIYF; CDR3 DNA: TGTGCCAGCAGTAAAGGACAGGGGGCGCTTACCATATATTTT; CDR3 length: 14; J gene: TRBJ1-3; clone size: .; D gene: TRBD1; V gene: TRBV2
CDR3 protein: CASSPRTSGGGYEQYF; CDR3 DNA: TGTGCCAGCAGCCCGCGGACTAGCGGGGGGGGATACGAGCAGTACTTC; CDR3 length: 16; J gene: TRBJ2-7; clone size: .; D gene: TRBD2; V gene: TRBV7-2
CDR3 protein: CASSNTGWNEKLFF; CDR3 DNA: TGTGCCAGCAGCAATACAGGCTGGAATGAAAAACTGTTTTTT; CDR3 length: 14; J gene: TRBJ1-4; clone size: few; D gene: .; V gene: TRBV7-9
CDR3 protein: CASSLGQGSTGELFF; CDR3 DNA: TGCGCCAGCAGCTTGGGGCAGGGGAGCACCGGGGAGCTGTTTTTT; CDR3 length: 15; J gene: TRBJ2-2; clone size: .; D gene: .; V gene: TRBV5-1
CDR3 protein: CASSFGTSGSYEQYF; CDR3 DNA: TGTGCCAGCAGCTTCGGGACTAGCGGCTCCTACGAGCAGTACTTC; CDR3 length: 15; J gene: TRBJ2-7; clone size: .; D gene: TRBD2; V gene: TRBV13
CDR3 protein: CASSIRRGTEAFF; CDR3 DNA: TGTGCCAGTAGTATCCGACGGGGGACTGAAGCTTTCTTT; CDR3 length: 13; J gene: TRBJ1-1; clone size: .; D gene: .; V gene: TRBV19